The rows below give T cell receptor beta chains drawn from one sample of a study of blood T cell repertoires in COVID-19. Generated by immunoSEQ multiplex PCR, the TCRdb table keeps only in-frame clones and is missing some. Seen here are about 91,000 clones, around 89% observed once, and the top ten hold less than 6%. The source material was peripheral blood. The receptor set was obtained from a woman of 80 years or more with active COVID-19. Each CDR3 is given with its conserved first and last residue. The D gene is left open where the match is weak. Size is omitted from some rows. Given values are once, few, many or a class for expanded clones.

clone_size: .
d_call: TRBD1
j_call: TRBJ2-5
v_call: TRBV6-2/TRBV6-3
cdr3_nt: TGTGCCAGCAGTCCGGGACAGCCGGAGACCCAGTACTTC
cdr3_aa: CASSPGQPETQYF

clone_size: .
d_call: TRBD2
j_call: TRBJ2-3
v_call: TRBV7-2
cdr3_nt: TGTGCCAGCAGCTTAGCGATGGCGGGAGGGCCGGGAGATACGCAGTATTTT
cdr3_aa: CASSLAMAGGPGDTQYF

clone_size: .
d_call: .
j_call: TRBJ1-1
v_call: TRBV19
cdr3_nt: TGTGCCAGTAGTATACCGCGGGAGGCTTGGAACACTGAAGCTTTCTTT
cdr3_aa: CASSIPREAWNTEAFF

clone_size: .
d_call: .
j_call: TRBJ1-1
v_call: TRBV7-9
cdr3_nt: TGTGCCAGCACCGAAAGGGGGGGGAAAGCTTTCTTT
cdr3_aa: CASTERGGKAFF

clone_size: .
d_call: TRBD1
j_call: TRBJ1-4
v_call: TRBV28
cdr3_nt: TGTGCCAGCGGGGACAGGGGTGAAAAACTGTTTTTT
cdr3_aa: CASGDRGEKLFF

clone_size: once
d_call: TRBD2
j_call: TRBJ2-1
v_call: TRBV4-3
cdr3_nt: TGCGCCAGCAGCCAAGATCCAGCGGGAGGCGGTAGTGAGCAGTTCTTC
cdr3_aa: CASSQDPAGGGSEQFF

clone_size: .
d_call: .
j_call: TRBJ2-3
v_call: TRBV10-3
cdr3_nt: TGTGCCATCAGTGACGGAACGAGACTTCCCACAGATACGCAGTATTTT
cdr3_aa: CAISDGTRLPTDTQYF

clone_size: .
d_call: .
j_call: TRBJ2-2
v_call: TRBV29-1
cdr3_nt: TGCAGCGTTGACCAGGCGAACACCGGGGAGCTGTTTTTT
cdr3_aa: CSVDQANTGELFF

clone_size: .
d_call: TRBD1
j_call: TRBJ2-3
v_call: TRBV5-1
cdr3_nt: TGCGCCAGCAGCTTCCTACCGACAGGGTCAACAGATACGCAGTATTTT
cdr3_aa: CASSFLPTGSTDTQYF

clone_size: .
d_call: .
j_call: TRBJ1-6
v_call: TRBV5-6
cdr3_nt: TGTGCCGGCTACCCGGGTTCACCCCTCCACTTT
cdr3_aa: CAGYPGSPLHF

clone_size: .
d_call: .
j_call: TRBJ1-2
v_call: TRBV7-8
cdr3_nt: TGTGCCAGCAGCTTACAGGGGAACTATGGCTACACCTTC
cdr3_aa: CASSLQGNYGYTF

clone_size: .
d_call: TRBD1
j_call: TRBJ2-7
v_call: TRBV7-2
cdr3_nt: TGTGCCAGCAGCTTAGTAGGAGGACAGGTCTACGAGCAGTACTTC
cdr3_aa: CASSLVGGQVYEQYF

clone_size: .
d_call: .
j_call: TRBJ2-1
v_call: TRBV30
cdr3_nt: TGTGCCTGGAACAGCCACAATGAGCAGTTCTTC
cdr3_aa: CAWNSHNEQFF

clone_size: many
d_call: TRBD1
j_call: TRBJ2-5
v_call: TRBV11-2
cdr3_nt: TGTGCCAGCAGCTTATCCGGGACAGAGTTCGAGACCCAGTACTTC
cdr3_aa: CASSLSGTEFETQYF

clone_size: .
d_call: TRBD2
j_call: TRBJ2-3
v_call: TRBV10-3
cdr3_nt: TGTGCCATCAGGGAACTAGCGGGAGGAGACGGGACGCCAGATACGCAGTATTTT
cdr3_aa: CAIRELAGGDGTPDTQYF

clone_size: .
d_call: TRBD1
j_call: TRBJ2-3
v_call: TRBV7-7
cdr3_nt: TGTGCTAGCAGTCGGGGGACAGGGGTCACAGATACGCAGTATTTT
cdr3_aa: CASSRGTGVTDTQYF

clone_size: .
d_call: TRBD1
j_call: TRBJ2-7
v_call: TRBV7-9
cdr3_nt: TGTGCCAGCAGCCCAGGAGGACCGGGACAGACCTCCTACGAGCAGTACTTC
cdr3_aa: CASSPGGPGQTSYEQYF

clone_size: .
d_call: .
j_call: TRBJ1-6
v_call: TRBV6-4
cdr3_nt: TGTGCCAGCAGCCTGGCGGAGGGAGCACCCCTCCACTTT
cdr3_aa: CASSLAEGAPLHF

clone_size: .
d_call: TRBD1
j_call: TRBJ1-2
v_call: TRBV10-3
cdr3_nt: TGTGCCACCTCGACAGGGTACTATGGCTACACCTTC
cdr3_aa: CATSTGYYGYTF

clone_size: .
d_call: TRBD1
j_call: TRBJ1-4
v_call: TRBV2
cdr3_nt: TGTGCCAGGGGGGGACAGTCGACTGAAAAACTGTTTTTT
cdr3_aa: CARGGQSTEKLFF

clone_size: once
d_call: TRBD1
j_call: TRBJ1-5
v_call: TRBV2
cdr3_nt: TGTGCCAGCAGGGAAAACAGGGGGTTAAGCAATCAGCCCCAGCATTTT
cdr3_aa: CASRENRGLSNQPQHF

clone_size: .
d_call: .
j_call: TRBJ2-5
v_call: TRBV2
cdr3_nt: TGTGCCAGCAGTGAAGTCTGGGAGGAGACCCAGTACTTC
cdr3_aa: CASSEVWEETQYF

clone_size: .
d_call: .
j_call: TRBJ2-5
v_call: TRBV6-6
cdr3_nt: TGTGCCAGCAGTTACCACCCCGGGATGGGAGAGACCCAGTACTTC
cdr3_aa: CASSYHPGMGETQYF

clone_size: .
d_call: TRBD1
j_call: TRBJ1-1
v_call: TRBV15
cdr3_nt: TGTGCCACCAGCTCCAGGGGGGCGTACACTGAAGCTTTCTTT
cdr3_aa: CATSSRGAYTEAFF

clone_size: .
d_call: TRBD2
j_call: TRBJ2-3
v_call: TRBV5-1
cdr3_nt: TGCGCCAGCAGCTTGGAGGGGGGGACTAGCGGGAGGGCCAGAGATACGCAGTATTTT
cdr3_aa: CASSLEGGTSGRARDTQYF

clone_size: .
d_call: .
j_call: TRBJ2-7
v_call: TRBV7-9
cdr3_nt: TGTGCCAGCAGCTTAGACGGGGTAGGGAAAGGGCAGTACTTC
cdr3_aa: CASSLDGVGKGQYF

clone_size: .
d_call: .
j_call: TRBJ2-7
v_call: TRBV18
cdr3_nt: TGTGCCAGCTCACCTCAGGACTTGACCGAGCAGTACTTC
cdr3_aa: CASSPQDLTEQYF

clone_size: once
d_call: .
j_call: TRBJ2-4
v_call: TRBV25-1
cdr3_nt: TGTGCCAGCAGTGAAAGCGGCAGCAAAAACATTCAGTACTTC
cdr3_aa: CASSESGSKNIQYF

clone_size: .
d_call: .
j_call: TRBJ2-6
v_call: TRBV10-3
cdr3_nt: TGTGCCATCAGTGAGAGTCTGCGGGCATCTGGGGCCAACGTCCTGACTTTC
cdr3_aa: CAISESLRASGANVLTF

clone_size: .
d_call: .
j_call: TRBJ2-1
v_call: TRBV24-1
cdr3_nt: TGTGCCACCAGTGATCGACGTGTGTCGGGAGTATACAATGAGCAGTTCTTC
cdr3_aa: CATSDRRVSGVYNEQFF

clone_size: once
d_call: .
j_call: TRBJ1-5
v_call: TRBV30
cdr3_nt: TGTGCCTGGAGTGTACTAAAGGGGAATCAGCCCCAGCATTTT
cdr3_aa: CAWSVLKGNQPQHF

clone_size: .
d_call: .
j_call: TRBJ1-1
v_call: TRBV7-6
cdr3_nt: TGTGCCAGCAGCGTAGATGGACAATGGAACACTGAAGCTTTCTTT
cdr3_aa: CASSVDGQWNTEAFF

clone_size: .
d_call: .
j_call: TRBJ2-7
v_call: TRBV5-1
cdr3_nt: TGCGCCAGCAGCTTCGGACAGACCTACGAGCAGTACTTC
cdr3_aa: CASSFGQTYEQYF

clone_size: once
d_call: TRBD2
j_call: TRBJ2-7
v_call: TRBV6-5
cdr3_nt: TGTGCCAGCAGTTACCTAGCGGGACCCTACGAGCAGTACTTC
cdr3_aa: CASSYLAGPYEQYF

clone_size: .
d_call: TRBD2
j_call: TRBJ2-1
v_call: TRBV24-1
cdr3_nt: TGTGCCATCGCCCCTAGCGGGAATGGTGAGCAGTTCTTC
cdr3_aa: CAIAPSGNGEQFF

clone_size: few
d_call: .
j_call: TRBJ2-1
v_call: TRBV5-4
cdr3_nt: TGTGCCAGCAGCCCGGCGGCTAGCCATGAGCAGTTCTTC
cdr3_aa: CASSPAASHEQFF

clone_size: .
d_call: .
j_call: TRBJ2-1
v_call: TRBV7-2
cdr3_nt: TGTGCCAGCAGCCCCGCTTTTAGCGGAAACAATGAGCAGTTCTTC
cdr3_aa: CASSPAFSGNNEQFF

clone_size: few
d_call: TRBD1
j_call: TRBJ2-7
v_call: TRBV3-1/TRBV3-2
cdr3_nt: TGTGCCAGCAGTGCGGCCAGGGGGTTCGGCGAGCAGTACTTC
cdr3_aa: CASSAARGFGEQYF

clone_size: .
d_call: .
j_call: TRBJ2-5
v_call: TRBV7-9
cdr3_nt: TGTGCCAGCACTTCCGGGGGGCTGGAGACCCAGTACTTC
cdr3_aa: CASTSGGLETQYF

clone_size: .
d_call: TRBD1
j_call: TRBJ2-3
v_call: TRBV11-1
cdr3_nt: TGTGCCAGCAACGACAGGGGGCTTACAGATACGCAGTATTTT
cdr3_aa: CASNDRGLTDTQYF

clone_size: .
d_call: TRBD2
j_call: TRBJ2-7
v_call: TRBV28
cdr3_nt: TGTGCCAGCAGTTTGGGTGAGCGGGAGGAGCAGTACTTC
cdr3_aa: CASSLGEREEQYF

clone_size: .
d_call: .
j_call: TRBJ2-2
v_call: TRBV28
cdr3_nt: TGTGCCAGCAGTTCACAAAACACCGGGGAGCTGTTTTTT
cdr3_aa: CASSSQNTGELFF

clone_size: .
d_call: TRBD2
j_call: TRBJ2-7
v_call: TRBV5-1
cdr3_nt: TGCGCCAGCAGCCCTCGCGCGGGAGTTGTCTACGAGCAGTACTTC
cdr3_aa: CASSPRAGVVYEQYF

clone_size: .
d_call: .
j_call: TRBJ2-3
v_call: TRBV6-4
cdr3_nt: TGTGCCAGCAGCCCGGGACACAGCTCAGATACGCAGTATTTT
cdr3_aa: CASSPGHSSDTQYF

clone_size: .
d_call: .
j_call: TRBJ2-3
v_call: TRBV18
cdr3_nt: TGTGCCAGCTCCCCAGGGGGGGCGACAGATACGCAGTATTTT
cdr3_aa: CASSPGGATDTQYF

clone_size: .
d_call: TRBD2
j_call: TRBJ2-7
v_call: TRBV28
cdr3_nt: TGTGCCAGCAGTTTGCGGGGGATAACCTACGAGCAGTACTTC
cdr3_aa: CASSLRGITYEQYF

clone_size: .
d_call: .
j_call: TRBJ1-1
v_call: TRBV28
cdr3_nt: TGTGCCAGCAGTTCATCGAACACTGAAGCTTTCTTT
cdr3_aa: CASSSSNTEAFF

clone_size: .
d_call: .
j_call: TRBJ2-2
v_call: TRBV7-9
cdr3_nt: TGTGCCAGCAGCTTAAGCTTAACCACCGGGGAGCTGTTTTTT
cdr3_aa: CASSLSLTTGELFF

clone_size: .
d_call: .
j_call: TRBJ2-3
v_call: TRBV27
cdr3_nt: TGTGCCAGCAGTCGCTCCAATATGGGCAGGGAGGTTCTGGATACGCAGTATTTT
cdr3_aa: CASSRSNMGREVLDTQYF

clone_size: .
d_call: .
j_call: TRBJ1-1
v_call: TRBV11-2
cdr3_nt: TGTGCCAGCAGCCCAGGGACTTTGAGGACTGAAGCTTTCTTT
cdr3_aa: CASSPGTLRTEAFF

clone_size: .
d_call: .
j_call: TRBJ2-7
v_call: TRBV3-1/TRBV3-2
cdr3_nt: TGTGCCAGCAGCCAAGGTAGAGGGGAGCAGTACTTC
cdr3_aa: CASSQGRGEQYF

clone_size: .
d_call: TRBD1
j_call: TRBJ2-2
v_call: TRBV27
cdr3_nt: TGTGCCAGCAGTTCCCGACAGGGCAACACCGGGGAGCTGTTTTTT
cdr3_aa: CASSSRQGNTGELFF

clone_size: once
d_call: TRBD2
j_call: TRBJ2-7
v_call: TRBV7-9
cdr3_nt: TGTGCCAGCAGCTCCGGTTTATGGCGGGAGGCCGAGCAGTACTTC
cdr3_aa: CASSSGLWREAEQYF

clone_size: .
d_call: .
j_call: TRBJ2-5
v_call: TRBV18
cdr3_nt: TGTGCCAGCTCACCCGGCGGGTCGGAGACCCAGTACTTC
cdr3_aa: CASSPGGSETQYF

clone_size: .
d_call: TRBD1
j_call: TRBJ1-6
v_call: TRBV5-1
cdr3_nt: TGCGCCAGCAGCTCGGGACAGACATATAATTCACCCCTCCACTTT
cdr3_aa: CASSSGQTYNSPLHF

clone_size: .
d_call: .
j_call: TRBJ1-1
v_call: TRBV5-6
cdr3_nt: TGTGCCAGCAGCTTACGGGGAGGTGCGACTGAAGCTTTCTTT
cdr3_aa: CASSLRGGATEAFF

clone_size: .
d_call: TRBD1
j_call: TRBJ1-6
v_call: TRBV28
cdr3_nt: TGTGCCAGCGGGGACAGGGGATATAATTCACCCCTCCACTTT
cdr3_aa: CASGDRGYNSPLHF

clone_size: .
d_call: .
j_call: TRBJ2-2
v_call: TRBV6-2/TRBV6-3
cdr3_nt: TGTGCCAGCAGTACCGGCCTAGTCACCGGGGAGCTGTTTTTT
cdr3_aa: CASSTGLVTGELFF

clone_size: .
d_call: .
j_call: TRBJ2-2
v_call: TRBV16
cdr3_nt: TGTGCCAGCAGCCAGTTAAACACCGGGGAGCTGTTTTTT
cdr3_aa: CASSQLNTGELFF